In its sample, the clone carrying this T cell receptor beta chain was seen many times. The antigen is unknown. The source of the sample is a study of glioma-infiltrating T cells. Whole-study findings and limits: CDR3 overlap between tissue and blood was very small.

Using RNA template, CDR3s of TCR alpha and beta were amplified with iRepertoire arm-PCR. TCRdb re-derived calls from the multiplex PCR reads in MiXCR, one entry per CDR3 protein. The sample yields fewer than 200,000 distinct CDR3 sequences, over 25% seen once. What was sequenced was glioma tissue, nonneoplastic brain tissue, or PBMCs (not recorded which). This clonotype originated in a human donor with low-grade glioma or glioblastoma, undergoing nonglioma brain surgery, or in good health (not recorded which).

The CDR3, as DNA: TGTGCCAGCAGTTACTCGGGGGGTAGAAGGAACACCGGGGAGCTGTTTTTT. Translating it yields CASSYSGGRRNTGELFF. The chain recombines TRBV6-6 with TRBJ2-2; D perhaps matches TRBD2 (6 bases). CDR1 and CDR2 (germline): MNHNY, SVGAGI (reference sequence). This CDR3 comprises 17 residues. V was shortened by 0 bases and J by 1 base, with 12 bases between the two germline ends.